The following is a TCR beta chain sequence with its context. The antigen is undetermined. Template switching introduced a universal primer site, and the cDNA bore unique molecular identifiers. TCRdb itself ran the 5' RACE reads through MiXCR, one entry per CDR3 protein. The sample consists of 600,000 to 700,000 distinct CDR3 sequences, 21% of them appearing once. These data come from a study of identical twins. Findings and limits, study-wide: For cord blood, abundant beta clonotypes had fewer insertions, unlike memory repertoires, which showed none.

Germline V gives CDR1 SGHRS, CDR2 YFSETQ. This CDR3 is 14 amino acids long. Trimming cost V 1 base and J 5 bases, with 12 bases left between them. These data also formed part of another study, on T cells expressing NK-cell markers. That paper notes: As a fraction of CD8+ T cells, dominant NKG2C+ clonotypes reached roughly 1.0-7.5% in 5 to 7 donors. The CD3+CD56-NKG2C+ fraction of a handful of donors was likewise dominated by these clonotypes.

This rearrangement joins TRBV5-1 to TRBJ2-5, with D perhaps matching TRBD2 (6 bases). Source material: PBMCs. The clonotype comes from a woman younger than 30 in good health. The DNA for the CDR3 is TGCGCCAGCAGCTTGTTGTCGGCGGGGGAGACCCAGTACTTC. Translation: CASSLLSAGETQYF.